This TCR beta chain was sequenced in a study of shared clonotypes between healthy human individuals. Points from the study as a whole: Generally, naive subsets (rather than memory subsets) showed larger estimated richness. Clonotypes which were not shared had lower generation probabilities than clonotypes that all four donors shared.

Sorted-subset replicate PCR reactions were performed with about 200 ng DNA, corresponding to 30,000 to 35,000 T cell genomes. Libraries were prepared by immunoSEQ multiplex PCR; TCRdb keeps only in-frame clonotypes and omits some of them. Found here are about 700,000 clones, about 92% of them singletons; the top ten hold approximately 22%. This clone showed up just a few times. Its antigen is currently unknown. Trimming removed 6 bases at V and 4 bases at J, with 16 bases between. CDR3 length equals 15 residues. Germline values: CDR1 LNHNV, CDR2 YYDKDF (reference sequence). Terminally differentiated effector memory CD45RA+ cells were excluded by CCR7 positive selection of CD45RO-negative cells.

The source of this sequence is a man aged 25-45 years in good health. Sample: naive CD8+ T cells sorted from blood. The rearrangement uses TRBV15 and TRBJ2-1, with D possibly TRBD2 on 6 matching bases. The chain's CDR3 is CATSSRDWGYNEQFF. In DNA, the CDR3 is TGTGCCACCAGTTCCCGGGACTGGGGATACAATGAGCAGTTCTTC.